This T cell receptor beta chain appears in the sequencing data of a study of a mutant IDH1 vaccine in newly diagnosed glioma. The overall study: With temozolomide cycles, or 4-6 weeks after radiotherapy alone, vaccination was started. The sex distribution of treated patients was 62.5% male and about 38% female, with a mean age of around 40 years. Patients' prior therapy spanned radiotherapy, temozolomide, or both; most underwent both.

Libraries were prepared by immunoSEQ multiplex PCR; TCRdb keeps only in-frame clonotypes and omits some of them. The sample lists around 76,000 clones; 85% to 90% were seen once. Study results and limitations: It seemed that pseudoprogression was not linked to changes in the top peripheral T cell clonotypes.

Germline CDR1 MNHEY, CDR2 SMNVEV (reference sequence). The CDR3 is made up of 18 amino acids. With 4 bases clipped from V and 2 bases from J, the junction kept 16 bases outside the gene matches. Time point reported: week 23, last vaccination. Each dose of the vaccine consisted of 300 ug of mutant IDH1 20-mer peptide, with topical imiquimod. Comments on this clone: Antigen: not known.

The sequence came from a woman in her 50s with glioma. The genes are TRBV27 and TRBJ2-7; 8 bases fit TRBD1. The sequences come from PBMCs, collected from a glioma patient whose treatment included an IDH1 peptide vaccine. The CDR3 DNA reads TGTGCCAGCAGTTCGGCTAACCTAGGACAGGGAAAAACCTACGAGCAGTACTTC. Encoded protein: CASSSANLGQGKTYEQYF.